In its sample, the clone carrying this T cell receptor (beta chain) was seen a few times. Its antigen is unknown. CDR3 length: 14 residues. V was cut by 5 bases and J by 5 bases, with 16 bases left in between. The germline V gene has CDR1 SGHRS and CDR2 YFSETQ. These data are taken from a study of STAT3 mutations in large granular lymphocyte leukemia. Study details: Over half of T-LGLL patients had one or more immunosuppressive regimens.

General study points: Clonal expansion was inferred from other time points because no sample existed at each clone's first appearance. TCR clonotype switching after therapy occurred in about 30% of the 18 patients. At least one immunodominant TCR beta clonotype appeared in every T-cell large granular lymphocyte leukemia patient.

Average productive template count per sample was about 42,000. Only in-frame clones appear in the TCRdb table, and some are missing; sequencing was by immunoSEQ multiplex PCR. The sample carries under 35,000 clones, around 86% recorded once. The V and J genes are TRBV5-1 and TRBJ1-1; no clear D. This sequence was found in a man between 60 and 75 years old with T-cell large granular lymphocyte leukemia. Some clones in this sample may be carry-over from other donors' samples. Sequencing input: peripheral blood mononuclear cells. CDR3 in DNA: TGCGCCAGCAGTGACCCGATGGGGTTTACTGAAGCTTTCTTT. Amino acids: CASSDPMGFTEAFF.